This T cell receptor (beta chain) was identified in a study of Tregs in tolerant kidney transplant recipients. Looking at the study overall: FACS sorting followed a roughly six-day coculture of CFSE-labeled recipient PBMCs with irradiated graft donor PBMCs. Whole-study findings and limits: Validation in larger populations is needed because few patients were studied. The most relevant donor-specific Treg TCRbeta repertoire apparently came from expansion with activated donor B cells. No direct test of biological reproducibility was done here.

Comments on this clone: What it binds is unknown.

Clones were sequenced by immunoSEQ multiplex PCR, and TCRdb holds only the in-frame ones, with some missing. The sample records about 8,600 clones, approximately 46% being singletons. The V gene end was trimmed by 1 base and the J gene end by 9 bases; junction bases not matched to a gene: 9. The CDR3 extends over 16 amino acids. The germline CDR1 and CDR2 sequences are MGHRA and YSYEKL. This clonotype was sampled from a human donor in good health. Sequenced material: CD4+ T cells from blood cultured with allogeneic cells. The chain couples TRBV4-1 to TRBJ2-1; 10 nucleotides line up with TRBD2. In nucleotides, the CDR3 is TGCGCCAGCAGCCAAGTTTCAAGCGGGAGGGCCTTTGAGCAGTTCTTC. Its translation: CASSQVSSGRAFEQFF.